The clone carrying this T cell receptor (beta chain) has ten or more counts. Its target is unknown. A single record per CDR3 protein comes from TCRdb applying MiXCR to the reads. The data show 40,000 to 60,000 distinct CDR3 sequences, with 20% to 25% seen just once and roughly 90% held by the top ten. The sample is drawn from a study of T cell repertoires in cytomegalovirus infection. Whole-study context: Alongside well-studied HLA-B-restricted CMV epitopes, recently identified HLA-C-restricted CMV epitopes were also used. An indication of both CMV infection and matching HLA type came from public TCR beta signatures.

CDR3 length: 14 residues. V trimming: 3 bases; J trimming: 4 bases; junction bases outside the gene matches: 4. Study-level points and caveats: The response measured ex vivo was dominated by TCR beta clonotypes (HLA-C-restricted and CMV-specific). Frequencies of public TCR beta families were cumulated, and this identified carriers of CMV plus the relevant HLA.

Source: CD8+ T cells from cultured PBMCs, taken from culture after CMV antigen stimulation. V and J are TRBV12-3 or TRBV12-4 and TRBJ1-1; 8 bases are shared with TRBD1. This receptor was obtained from a human donor in good health (CMV status not recorded). Some clones in this sample may be carry-over from other donors' samples. DNA for the CDR3: TGTGCCAGCAGTTTGCAGGGGGCGACCACTGAAGCTTTCTTT. Translation gives CASSLQGATTEAFF.